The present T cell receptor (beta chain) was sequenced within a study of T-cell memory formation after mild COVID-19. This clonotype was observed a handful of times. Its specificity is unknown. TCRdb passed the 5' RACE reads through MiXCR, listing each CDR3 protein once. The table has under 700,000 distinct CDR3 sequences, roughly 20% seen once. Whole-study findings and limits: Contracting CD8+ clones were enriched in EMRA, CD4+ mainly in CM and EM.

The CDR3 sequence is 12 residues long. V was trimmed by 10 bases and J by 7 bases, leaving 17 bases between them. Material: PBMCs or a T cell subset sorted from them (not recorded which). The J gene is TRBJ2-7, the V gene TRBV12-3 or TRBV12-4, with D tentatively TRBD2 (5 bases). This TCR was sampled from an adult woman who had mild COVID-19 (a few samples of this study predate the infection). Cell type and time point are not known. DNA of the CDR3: TGTGCCACCCAGTTTACCGGGGAAGAGCAGTACTTC. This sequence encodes CATQFTGEEQYF.